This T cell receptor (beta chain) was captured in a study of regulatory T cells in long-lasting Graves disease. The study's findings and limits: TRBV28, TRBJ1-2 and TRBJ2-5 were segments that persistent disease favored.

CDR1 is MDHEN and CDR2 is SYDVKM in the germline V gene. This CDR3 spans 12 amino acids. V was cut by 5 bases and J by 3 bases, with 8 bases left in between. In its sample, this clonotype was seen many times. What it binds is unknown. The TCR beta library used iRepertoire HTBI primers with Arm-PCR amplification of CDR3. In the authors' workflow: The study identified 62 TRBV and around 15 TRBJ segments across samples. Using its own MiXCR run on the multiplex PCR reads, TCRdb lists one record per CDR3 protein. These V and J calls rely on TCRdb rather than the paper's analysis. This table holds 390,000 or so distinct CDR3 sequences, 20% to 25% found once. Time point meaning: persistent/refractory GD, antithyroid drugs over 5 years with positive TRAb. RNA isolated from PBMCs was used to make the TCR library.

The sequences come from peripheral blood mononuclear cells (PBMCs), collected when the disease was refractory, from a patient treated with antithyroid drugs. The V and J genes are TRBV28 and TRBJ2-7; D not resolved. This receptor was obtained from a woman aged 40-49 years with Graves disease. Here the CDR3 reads CASSPRHYEQYF. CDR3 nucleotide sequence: TGTGCCAGCAGTCCGCGACACTACGAGCAGTACTTC.